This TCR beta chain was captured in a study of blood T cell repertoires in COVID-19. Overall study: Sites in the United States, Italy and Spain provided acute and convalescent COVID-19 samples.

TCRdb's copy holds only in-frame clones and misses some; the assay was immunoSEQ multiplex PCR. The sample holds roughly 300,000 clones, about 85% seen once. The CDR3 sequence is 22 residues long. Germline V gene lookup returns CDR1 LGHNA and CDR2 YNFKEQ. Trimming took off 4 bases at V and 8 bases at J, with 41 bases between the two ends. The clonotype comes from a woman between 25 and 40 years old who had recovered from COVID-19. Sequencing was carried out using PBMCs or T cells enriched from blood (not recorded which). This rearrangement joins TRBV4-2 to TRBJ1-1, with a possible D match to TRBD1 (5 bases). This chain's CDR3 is CASSRMRPGTPPEVGPPEEAFF. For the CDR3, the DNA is TGTGCCAGCAGCCGCATGAGGCCCGGGACTCCGCCCGAAGTGGGACCCCCAGAAGAAGCTTTCTTT.